A single sample is the source of the 24 T cell receptor beta chains below, sequenced in a study of cytomegalovirus exposure and HLA in healthy donors. Primers included in the PCR were 60 Vbeta and 13 Jbeta primers. The data were produced by immunoSEQ multiplex PCR, yet TCRdb's version contains in-frame clones alone and is incomplete. This table has about 120,000 clones, about four fifths appearing once. Source material: PBMCs. The receptors stem from a female donor in good health and CMV-seropositive.

The J gene is TRBJ2-3, the V gene TRBV5-1; TRBD1 aligns across 7 bases. This CDR3 is 14 amino acids long. In germline, CDR1 is SGHRS, CDR2 YFSETQ. V was pared by 4 bases and J by 2 bases, with 4 bases of the junction left unmatched. The CDR3 DNA reads as TGCGCCAGCAGCCAAGGGACAGCCACAGATACGCAGTATTTT. This sequence encodes CASSQGTATDTQYF. The variable domain in full, completed from reference TRBV5-1 and TRBJ2-3, reads KAGVTQTPRYLIKTRGQQVTLSCSPISGHRSVSWYQQTPGQGLQFLFEYFSETQRNKGNFPGRFSGRQFSNSRSEMNVSTLELGDSALYLCASSQGTATDTQYFGPGTRLTVL.

The J gene is TRBJ2-2, the V gene TRBV30; the D gene is possibly TRBD1 (5 bases). CDR1 is GTSNPN and CDR2 is SVGIG in the germline V gene (reference sequence). V shed 4 bases and J shed 3 bases, with 12 bases lying between them. The CDR3 extends over 14 amino acids. The CDR3 loop is CAWTGNKYTGELFF. For the CDR3, the DNA is TGTGCCTGGACAGGGAATAAGTACACCGGGGAGCTGTTTTTT.

This clone was observed a single time. Compared with germline, one end of the junction differs, possibly owing to a read error. V and J are TRBV7-9 and TRBJ2-3; TRBD2 is a possible D gene (5 bases). CDR3 length equals 12 residues. Germline-derived CDR1 and CDR2 are SEHNR and FQNEAQ (reference sequence). CDR3 nucleotides: TGTTCCAGCAGCGGAGAGGCAGATACGCAGTATTTT. This gives the protein CSSSGEADTQYF.

This clone appeared once. The CDR3 DNA reads as TGTGCCAGCAGCCAGGGACAGTCGCTGGACGAGCAGTACTTC. Amino acid sequence: CASSQGQSLDEQYF. V is TRBV14 and J is TRBJ2-7; the match to TRBD1 covers 7 bases. With V trimmed by 3 bases and J by 5 bases, 7 bases remained unmatched. Germline loops: CDR1 SGHDN, CDR2 FVKESK. The CDR3 is made up of 14 amino acids.

This clone has only a few counts. The V and J genes are TRBV30 and TRBJ1-3; no reliable D call. The V end lost 3 bases, the J end lost 0 bases, and 12 bases lay between the germline ends. The CDR3 runs 15 residues. CDR1 and CDR2 from the germline V gene are GTSNPN and SVGIG (reference sequence). The CDR3 DNA reads as TGTGCCTGGAGGGAACCCGGGAGCTCTGGAAACACCATATATTTT. It yields the protein CAWREPGSSGNTIYF.

In this sample, this clone turned up once. The rearrangement uses TRBV19 and TRBJ1-6; a weak D match, TRBD1 (5 bases). CDR3 length equals 14 residues. V was trimmed by 3 bases and J by 6 bases, leaving 9 bases between them. Germline CDR1 LNHDA, CDR2 SQIVND (reference sequence). The CDR3 region is CASSMARANSPLHF. CDR3 sequence (DNA): TGTGCCAGTAGTATGGCCAGGGCTAATTCACCCCTCCACTTT.

This chain links TRBV9 with TRBJ2-1; possible D gene TRBD1, 6 bases. Per germline, CDR1 SGDLS and CDR2 YYNGEE. This CDR3 spans 15 amino acids. The V end was cut by 2 bases, the J end by 4 bases, with 13 bases between. As DNA, the CDR3 is TGTGCCAGCAGCGTCGATTTAGGGGGATACAATGAGCAGTTCTTC. Translation gives CASSVDLGGYNEQFF.

V and J are TRBV9 and TRBJ2-3; the D is unclear. Germline CDR1 SGDLS, CDR2 YYNGEE. V lost 0 bases and J lost 0, with 8 bases in between. The CDR3 has 15 amino acids. CDR3 in amino acids: CASSVGGPSTDTQYF. The CDR3 DNA sequence: TGTGCCAGCAGCGTAGGAGGTCCTAGCACAGATACGCAGTATTTT.

The V call is TRBV6-1, the J call TRBJ2-3, with 9 bases lining up with TRBD2. From germline, CDR1 is MNHNS and CDR2 SASEGT. CDR3 length: 18 residues. V lost 2 bases to trimming and J lost 0 bases; unmatched junction nucleotides: 9. The CDR3 DNA reads as TGTGCCAGCAGTGAACAACCAGCGGGGGGATCTAGCACAGATACGCAGTATTTT. This translates into CASSEQPAGGSSTDTQYF.

This chain joins TRBV2 and TRBJ2-7; 7 positions match TRBD1. This CDR3 has 15 residues. Germline V gene data show CDR1 as SNHLY and CDR2 as FYNNEI. Trimming took 7 bases from V and 0 from J; bases not matched to a gene: 9. As DNA, the CDR3 is TGTGCCAGCACTCCGACAGGGACCTACTCCTACGAGCAGTACTTC. Translating gives CASTPTGTYSYEQYF.

The chain is built from TRBV30 and TRBJ1-1; D may be TRBD1 (6 bases). From germline, CDR1 is GTSNPN and CDR2 SVGIG (reference sequence). There are 12 residues in the CDR3. V was shortened by 4 bases and J by 3 bases, with 9 bases between the two germline ends. The CDR3: CAWTGTHTEAFF. CDR3 coding DNA: TGTGCCTGGACCGGGACACACACTGAAGCTTTCTTT.

In this sample, this clone turned up a few times. CDR3 in DNA: TGTGCCAGCAGCCAGGCAGCTCAGGGCCGTCAGCCCCAGCATTTT. Protein product: CASSQAAQGRQPQHF. The chain uses TRBV5-5 and TRBJ1-5; TRBD1 might be the D (5 bases). Deletions cut 4 bases from V and 6 bases from J, with 17 bases between. The CDR3 spans 15 residues. Germline CDR1 and CDR2: SGHKS and YYEKEE (reference sequence).

V is TRBV5-1 and J is TRBJ2-2; unclear D gene. The germline V and J ends were trimmed by 1 base and 2 bases, with 9 bases remaining between them. Per the germline V gene, CDR1 is SGHRS and CDR2 is YFSETQ. The CDR3 contains 15 residues. The CDR3 DNA is TGCGCCAGCAGCTTGAAGAGGAGTAACACCGGGGAGCTGTTTTTT. Its translation: CASSLKRSNTGELFF. Complete variable domain (other parts from reference TRBV5-1 and TRBJ2-2): KAGVTQTPRYLIKTRGQQVTLSCSPISGHRSVSWYQQTPGQGLQFLFEYFSETQRNKGNFPGRFSGRQFSNSRSEMNVSTLELGDSALYLCASSLKRSNTGELFFGEGSRLTVL.

The J gene is TRBJ2-1, the V gene TRBV5-1, with D perhaps matching TRBD1 (5 bases). Deletions cut 2 bases from V and 7 bases from J, with 16 bases between. The CDR3 totals 15 residues. Germline CDR1 SGHRS, CDR2 YFSETQ. CDR3 residues: CASSLFLGAANEQFF. CDR3 nucleotides: TGCGCCAGCAGCTTATTTCTTGGGGCGGCAAATGAGCAGTTCTTC.

The chain couples TRBV7-8 to TRBJ1-2, with 7 bases that match TRBD1. Germline-derived CDR1 and CDR2 are SGHVS and FQNEAQ. The ends lost 6 bases at V and 0 bases at J; junction bases unmatched: 19. The CDR3 extends over 19 amino acids. CDR3 sequence: CASSPYIVPGQSANYGYTF. In nucleotides, the CDR3 is TGTGCCAGCAGTCCTTATATAGTGCCGGGACAGTCAGCTAACTATGGCTACACCTTC.

V usage is TRBV30 and J usage is TRBJ1-1; 8 positions match TRBD1. CDR1 is GTSNPN and CDR2 is SVGIG in the germline V gene (reference sequence). This CDR3 has 13 amino acids. V lost 3 bases, J lost 4 bases, and 4 bases stayed unmatched. DNA for the CDR3: TGTGCCTGGAGCGCTGACAGGGGCACTGAAGCTTTCTTT. Translating it yields CAWSADRGTEAFF.

This chain links TRBV19 with TRBJ2-5; D unclear. CDR1 is LNHDA, CDR2 SQIVND, per germline (reference sequence). The germline V and J ends were trimmed by 1 base and 1 base, with 13 bases remaining between them. This CDR3 is 16 amino acids long. CDR3 DNA sequence: TGTGCCAGTAGTATAGTTGGCAACATCTTCCAAGAGACCCAGTACTTC. This codes for CASSIVGNIFQETQYF.

This clone was observed a handful of times. The rearrangement joins TRBV5-8 to TRBJ1-5; D possibly corresponds to TRBD1 (5 bases). V lost 4 bases and J lost 0, with 14 bases in between. The CDR3 runs to 16 residues. Germline V CDR1 and CDR2: SGHTS, YDEGEE. This CDR3 reads CASSPRGGNSNQPQHF. CDR3 sequence (DNA): TGTGCCAGCAGCCCTAGGGGAGGGAATAGCAATCAGCCCCAGCATTTT.

CDR3 residues: CASSSTDRGNYGYTF. In nucleotides, the CDR3 is TGTGCCAGCAGCTCTACGGACAGGGGGAACTATGGCTACACCTTC. The genes are TRBV7-8 and TRBJ1-2, with 10 bases fitting TRBD1. V was clipped by 4 bases and J by 2 bases; unmatched bases: 4. The CDR3 contains 15 residues. Germline values: CDR1 SGHVS, CDR2 FQNEAQ.

The chain carries TRBV7-9 and TRBJ1-3, with D maybe TRBD1 (6 bases). Germline-derived CDR1 and CDR2 are SEHNR and FQNEAQ (reference sequence). There are 14 residues in the CDR3. Trimming took off 2 bases at V and 3 bases at J, with 8 bases between the two ends. The CDR3 reads CASSLRDIGNTIYF. CDR3 coding DNA: TGTGCCAGCAGCTTAAGGGACATTGGAAACACCATATATTTT.

The V gene is TRBV19, the J gene TRBJ2-5; maybe TRBD1 (6 bases). CDR1 is LNHDA and CDR2 is SQIVND in the germline V gene (reference sequence). CDR3 length: 13 amino acids. Trimming removed 4 bases at V and 5 bases at J, with 11 bases between. The CDR3 DNA sequence: TGTGCCAGTAGTAAGGATAGGGGGGAGACCCAGTACTTC. It yields the protein CASSKDRGETQYF.

The rearrangement uses TRBV19 and TRBJ2-3; TRBD2 matches 11 bases. V shed 5 bases and J 2 bases; nucleotides not matched to a gene: 6. Germline-derived CDR1 and CDR2 are LNHDA and SQIVND (reference sequence). CDR3 length: 16 amino acids. The CDR3 reads CASSLGLAGITDTQYF. The CDR3 nucleotides are TGTGCCAGTAGTCTTGGACTAGCGGGTATCACAGATACGCAGTATTTT.

This clone came up once. V and J are TRBV18 and TRBJ1-1; no definite D call. The CDR3 runs to 15 residues. Trimming cost V 8 bases and J 1 base, with 17 bases left between them. Germline CDR1 is KGHSH and CDR2 is LQKENI. The CDR3 is CASTPQNTENTEAFF. CDR3 in DNA: TGTGCCAGCACCCCCCAGAACACAGAGAACACTGAAGCTTTCTTT. The entire variable domain, with the rest obtained from reference TRBV18 and TRBJ1-1, is as follows: NAGVMQNPRHLVRRRGQEARLRCSPMKGHSHVYWYRQLPEEGLKFMVYLQKENIIDESGMPKERFSAEFPKEGPSILRIQQVVRGDSAAYFCASTPQNTENTEAFFGQGTRLTVV.

The rearrangement joins TRBV29-1 to TRBJ1-1, with a weak D call TRBD1 (5 bases). The CDR3 consists of 13 residues. Trimming stripped 7 bases from V and 0 bases from J, with 12 bases between. CDR1 is SQVTM and CDR2 is ANQGSEA in the germline V gene. This CDR3 reads CSARKTVNTEAFF. The CDR3 nucleotides read TGCAGCGCTAGGAAGACAGTGAACACTGAAGCTTTCTTT. Full variable domain (remainder filled in from reference TRBV29-1 and TRBJ1-1): SAVISQKPSRDICQRGTSLTIQCQVDSQVTMMFWYRQQPGQSLTLIATANQGSEATYESGFVIDKFPISRPNLTFSTLTVSNMSPEDSSIYLCSARKTVNTEAFFGQGTRLTVV.